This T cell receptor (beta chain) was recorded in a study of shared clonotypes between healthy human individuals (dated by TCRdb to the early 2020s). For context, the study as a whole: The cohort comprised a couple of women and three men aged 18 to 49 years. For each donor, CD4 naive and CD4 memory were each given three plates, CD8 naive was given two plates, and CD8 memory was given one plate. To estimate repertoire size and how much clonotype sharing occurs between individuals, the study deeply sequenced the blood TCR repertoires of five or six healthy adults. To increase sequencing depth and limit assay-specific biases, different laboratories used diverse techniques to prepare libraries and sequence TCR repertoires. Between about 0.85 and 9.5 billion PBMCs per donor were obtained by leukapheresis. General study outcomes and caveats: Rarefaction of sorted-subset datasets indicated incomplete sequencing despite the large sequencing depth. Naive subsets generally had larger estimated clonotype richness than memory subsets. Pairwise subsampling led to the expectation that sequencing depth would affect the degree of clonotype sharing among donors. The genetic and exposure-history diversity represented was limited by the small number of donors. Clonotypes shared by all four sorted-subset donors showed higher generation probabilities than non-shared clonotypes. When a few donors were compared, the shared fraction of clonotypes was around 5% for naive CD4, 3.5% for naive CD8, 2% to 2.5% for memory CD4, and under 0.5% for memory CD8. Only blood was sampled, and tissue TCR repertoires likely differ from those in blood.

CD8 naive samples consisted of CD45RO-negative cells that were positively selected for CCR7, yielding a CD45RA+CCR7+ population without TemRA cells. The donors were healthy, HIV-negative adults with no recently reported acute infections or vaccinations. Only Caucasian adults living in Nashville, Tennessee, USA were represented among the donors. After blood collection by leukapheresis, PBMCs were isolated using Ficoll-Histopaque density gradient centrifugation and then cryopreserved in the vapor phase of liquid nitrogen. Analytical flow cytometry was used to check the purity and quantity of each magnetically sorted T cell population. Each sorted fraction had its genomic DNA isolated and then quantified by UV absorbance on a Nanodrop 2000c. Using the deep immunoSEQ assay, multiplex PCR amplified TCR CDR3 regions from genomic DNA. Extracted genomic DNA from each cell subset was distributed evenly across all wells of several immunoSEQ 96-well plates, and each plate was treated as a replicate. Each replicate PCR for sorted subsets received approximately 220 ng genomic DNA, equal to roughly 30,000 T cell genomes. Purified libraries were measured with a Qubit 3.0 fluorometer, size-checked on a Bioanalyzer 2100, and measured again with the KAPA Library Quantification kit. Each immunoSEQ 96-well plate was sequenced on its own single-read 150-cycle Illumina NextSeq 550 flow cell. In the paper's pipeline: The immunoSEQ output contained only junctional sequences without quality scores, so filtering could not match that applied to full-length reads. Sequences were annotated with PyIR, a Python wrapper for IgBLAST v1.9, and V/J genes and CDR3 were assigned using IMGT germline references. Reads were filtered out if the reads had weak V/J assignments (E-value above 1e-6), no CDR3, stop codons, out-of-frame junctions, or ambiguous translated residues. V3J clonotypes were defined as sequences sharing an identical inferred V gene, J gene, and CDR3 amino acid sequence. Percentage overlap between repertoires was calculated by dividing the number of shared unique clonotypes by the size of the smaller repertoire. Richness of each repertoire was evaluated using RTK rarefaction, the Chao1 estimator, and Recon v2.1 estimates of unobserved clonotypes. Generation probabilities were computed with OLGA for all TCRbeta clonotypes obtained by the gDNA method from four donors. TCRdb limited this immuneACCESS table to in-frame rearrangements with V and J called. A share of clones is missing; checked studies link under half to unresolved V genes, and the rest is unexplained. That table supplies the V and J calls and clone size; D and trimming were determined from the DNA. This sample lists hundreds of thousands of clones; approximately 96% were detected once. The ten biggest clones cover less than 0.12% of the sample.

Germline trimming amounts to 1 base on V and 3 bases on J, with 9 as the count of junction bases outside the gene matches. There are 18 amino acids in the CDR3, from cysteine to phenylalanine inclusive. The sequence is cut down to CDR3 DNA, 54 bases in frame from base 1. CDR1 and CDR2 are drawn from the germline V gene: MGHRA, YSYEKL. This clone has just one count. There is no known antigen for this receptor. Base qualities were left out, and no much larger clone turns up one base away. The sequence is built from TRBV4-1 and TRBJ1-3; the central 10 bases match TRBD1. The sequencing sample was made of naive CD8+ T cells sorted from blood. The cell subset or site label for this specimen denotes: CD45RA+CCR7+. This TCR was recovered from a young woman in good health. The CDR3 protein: CASSQAGQGIFGGNTIYF. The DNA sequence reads TGCGCCAGCAGCCAAGCGGGACAGGGGATTTTCGGTGGAAACACCATATATTTT.